The table lists the clone carrying this T cell receptor beta chain with a few counts. The antigen is not known. This sample stems from a study of spatial heterogeneity in lung cancer. Time point in this sample: sample taken at primary tumor resection. Researchers sequenced whole RNA taken from tumor, nontumor lung or frozen PBMC without sorting. Germline V gene lookup returns CDR1 MGHRA and CDR2 YSYEKL. This CDR3 contains 16 residues. Trimming took 1 base from V and 6 from J, leaving 19 bases between them. TCRdb analysed the 5' RACE reads with MiXCR anew, one entry per CDR3 protein. The data contain roughly 49,000 distinct CDR3 sequences, approximately 7% of them singletons. Findings and limits, study-wide: The study found ubiquitous expanded tumor TCRs in blood more at resection than follow-up.

The chain carries TRBV4-1 and TRBJ2-7; D gene unclear. The sequence was obtained from a female donor with early-stage non-small cell lung cancer. The sequences come from PBMCs, collected at surgery. The CDR3 DNA follows: TGCGCCAGCAGCCAAGGGGTGCGGAATGTTGTCTCCGAGCAGTACTTC. It is translated as CASSQGVRNVVSEQYF.